This T cell receptor beta chain was captured by sequencing in a study of vaccination and CD4 T cells after COVID-19. Study-level results: The study found that a median about 88% of reactive clones in convalescent patients appeared only post-vaccination.

Described treatment: roughly 11-day PBMC culture with coronavirus spike peptide pools or control peptides (ViraFEST assay). Peptide pools at around 10 ug/ml, together with around 10 IU/ml IL-2, were added to cultures of 2 million to 2.5 million PBMCs per well. Oncomine TCR Beta short-read sequencing was applied to DNA from cultured CD4+ T cells. TCRdb passed the PCR reads through MiXCR, listing each CDR3 protein once. Altogether approximately 17,000 distinct CDR3 sequences are present, around 40% being singletons, with the ten largest covering roughly 12%. CDR1 and CDR2 (germline): SGHAT, FQNNGV. This CDR3 region has 12 residues. The J segment lost 3 bases and the V segment lost 9 bases, leaving 4 bases of the junction unmatched. In regard to this clonotype: The antigen remains unidentified.

The chain joins TRBV11-2 to TRBJ2-5; 7 bases line up with TRBD1. Material for sequencing was CD4+ T cells from blood, cultured in vitro. The clonotype comes from a human donor who had recovered from COVID-19. DNA of the CDR3: TGTGCCAGTAGGGGACAGAAAGAGACCCAGTACTTC. It is translated as CASRGQKETQYF.